The present entry profiles one T cell receptor (beta chain) with its context. Its antigen remains unidentified. The data are from a study of T cells in localized non-small cell lung cancer. Whole-study findings and limits: Adjacent lung was found to contain a median approximately 52 of the top 100 tumor clones. Longer overall survival was associated with a higher density of T cells in the blood.

Assay used: immunoSEQ multiplex PCR; TCRdb lists only in-frame clones, some missing. The repertoire holds about 40,000 clones, with about 86% as singletons. The sequence was collected from a male donor at least 60 years old with stage II lung adenocarcinoma. The sample in question was peripheral blood mononuclear cells, obtained before any cancer treatment.

As DNA, the CDR3 is TGTGCCAGCGGACTCAGTCGGCCAGGGGAAAAACTGTTTTTT. This encodes CASGLSRPGEKLFF. The chain carries TRBV6-1 and TRBJ1-4; maybe TRBD1 (5 bases). The CDR3 length is 14 residues. V shed 8 bases and J shed 8 bases, with 18 bases lying between them. The germline gives CDR1 MNHNS, CDR2 SASEGT.